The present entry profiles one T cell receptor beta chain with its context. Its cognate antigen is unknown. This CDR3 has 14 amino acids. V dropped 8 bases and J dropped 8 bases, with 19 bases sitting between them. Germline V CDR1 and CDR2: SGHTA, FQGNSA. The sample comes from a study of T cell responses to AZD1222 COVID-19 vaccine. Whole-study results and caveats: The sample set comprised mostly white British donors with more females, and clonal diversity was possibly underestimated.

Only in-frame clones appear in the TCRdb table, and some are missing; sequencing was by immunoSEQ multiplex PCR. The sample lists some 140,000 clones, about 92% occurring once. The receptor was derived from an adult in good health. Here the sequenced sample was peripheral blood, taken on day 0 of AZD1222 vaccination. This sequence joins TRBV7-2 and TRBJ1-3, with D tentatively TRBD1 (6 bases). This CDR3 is CASRRGTPIDTIYF. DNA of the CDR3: TGTGCCAGCCGGAGGGGGACCCCAATTGACACCATATATTTT. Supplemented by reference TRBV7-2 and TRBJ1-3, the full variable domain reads GAGVSQSPSNKVTEKGKDVELRCDPISGHTALYWYRQSLGQGLEFLIYFQGNSAPDKSGLPSDRFSAERTGGSVSTLTIQRTQQEDSAVYLCASRRGTPIDTIYFGEGSWLTVV.